Reported below is one T cell receptor (beta chain). This clonotype was recorded many times. Its binding antigen is unknown. There are no base qualities to consult, and no much larger clone falls within one base. These data belong to a study of early T cells in non-severe SARS-CoV-2 infection (dated by TCRdb to the early 2020s). The study in broad terms: TCR sequencing used bulk RNA from unsorted whole blood, so alpha and beta chains could not be paired.

General study outcomes and caveats: VDJdb matching was skewed toward anti-spike CD8 responses and likely underestimated virus-specific expansions, missing private and CD4 specificities.

Libraries came from 5' RACE. Instrument used: NextSeq 500. The TCR library protocol attached unique molecular identifiers to individual cDNA molecules to correct for sequencing error and PCR bias. TCR alpha and beta chains were both sequenced, and the abundances of alpha and beta sequences in each sample were closely correlated with each other. The paper's data handling went like this. Decombinator V4 was used to annotate the V gene, J gene and CDR3 of the TCR sequences. TCRs were defined as expanded if a significant change between any two time points was detected under a Poisson model with p below 0.0001. TCR abundances were normalised to the total number of TCRs sequenced in each sample and reported as counts per million. MAIT TCRs were defined by TRAV1-2 paired with TRAJ12, TRAJ20 or TRAJ33, and iNKT TCRs by TRAV10 paired with TRAJ18. VDJdb, accessed 1 November 2021, was searched for CMV, EBV and SARS-CoV-2 annotated TCRs, excluding TCRs annotated for multiple antigens. In-frame beta chains were kept once TCRdb had trimmed the public reads at Q25 with fastp and called clones with MiXCR. Entries that share a CDR3 protein sequence are merged under the most common genes and DNA. The V and J calls shown here were made by TCRdb, not taken from the authors' results. Recorded for this sample are more than 80,000 distinct CDR3 sequences; 15% to 20% of them occurred a single time. The ten largest account for roughly 1.3% of the sample.

This was a case-control study nested in a cohort of healthcare workers in London, UK, who had nasopharyngeal swab PCR tests and blood samples taken every week. Healthcare workers were recruited between 23 and 31 March 2020, during the week of the UK lockdown, and were followed weekly for up to about 16 weeks. Germline trimming: 2 bases from V, 2 bases from J; junction bases outside gene matches: 6. The CDR3 goes from the cysteine to the phenylalanine over 16 residues. Just the 48-base CDR3 DNA is kept, in frame starting at base 1. Based on the germline V gene (reference sequence), the CDR1 and CDR2 sequences are DFQATT and SNEGSKA.

The sequenced sample consisted of whole blood. This chain joins TRBV20-1 to TRBJ2-7, with 13 junctional bases fitting TRBD2. This clonotype originated in an adult who was a healthcare worker with PCR-confirmed SARS-CoV-2 infection or an uninfected control (not recorded which). The nucleotides read TGCAGTGCTAGAAGCAGGACTAGCGGGAGTCCCTACGAGCAGTACTTC. This sequence encodes CSARSRTSGSPYEQYF.